This T cell receptor (beta chain) was sequenced during a study of blood T cell repertoires in COVID-19 (dated by TCRdb to about 2020). About the study as a whole: Collaborator samples came from the United States, Italy and Spain and covered acute and convalescent phases of COVID-19. The samples were drawn from the first 160 participants of the ongoing ImmuneRACE study and from over 950 subjects provided by 6 global collaborators. The sample metadata nearly always contained a de-identified subject ID, COVID-19 status, age in years and sex. Where available, HLA class I and class II types were taken from metadata supplied by the sample provider and were not determined by assay-based typing. The material from the prospective study consisted of cDNA or gDNA derived from T cells, B-cell-depleted T cells, or PBMCs. A freely available public database, intended as a resource for researchers studying the immune response to SARS-CoV-2, is where the repertoires were released. Subjects who had been exposed to COVID-19, were actively infected with it, or had recovered from it provided the deeply sampled blood TCRbeta repertoires that made up the dataset.

Via the germline V gene, CDR1 is MNHEY and CDR2 SVGEGT. Trimming takes 4 bases from V and 5 bases from J, and the germline ends sit 27 bases apart. CDR3 length: 19 amino acids, cysteine to phenylalanine. Only the CDR3 DNA stays, 57 bases, in frame from base 1. Whole blood was collected in K2EDTA tubes by collaborating institutions according to the institutions' own protocols. For TCRbeta analysis, collaborator samples were shipped as frozen whole blood, as isolated PBMCs, or as DNA extracted from either sample type. Paper-wide results and their limitations: How much clinical and demographic metadata was included differed by source and by participant, and the metadata was provided uncurated.

The immunoSEQ Assay, a bias-controlled multiplex PCR, was used to amplify TCRbeta CDR3 regions from genomic DNA. As for how the authors treated the data: The number of nucleated cells in each sample was estimated by amplification of reference gene primers within the assay. To quantify the absolute abundance of each unique TCRbeta CDR3 rearrangement, sequence reads were collapsed and filtered. For each sample, productive Simpson clonality was calculated by taking the square root of Simpson's diversity index across productive rearrangements. Not all clones reach the TCRdb copy of this immuneACCESS table, which keeps in-frame sequences only. Checked studies attribute under half of the gap to unresolved V genes and leave the rest unexplained. V, J and clone size are those of that table, while D and trimming were read from the DNA. The sample profile shows about 90,000 clones; 75% to 85% of them were found once. The ten largest clones represent 13% of the sample.

A remark on this clone: Its antigen is still unknown. Qualities for individual bases were not recorded, and no much larger clone is one base off.

The rearranged segments are TRBV6-2 or TRBV6-3 and TRBJ1-5; no D gene call is confident. This TCR was sampled from a human donor in a cohort sampled during active COVID-19. The specimen sequenced was peripheral blood. The sequenced DNA is TGTGCCAGCAGTTTTGACCGGGCGAAAAGGACTACCCCCCATCAGCCCCAGCATTTT. This encodes CASSFDRAKRTTPHQPQHF.